This T cell receptor beta chain stems from a study of shared clonotypes between healthy human individuals. The CDR3 has 16 amino acids. Germline-derived CDR1 and CDR2 are SGHNT and YENEEA. The V end lost 5 bases, the J end lost 0 bases, and 14 bases lay between the germline ends. This table comes from immunoSEQ multiplex PCR, and its TCRdb copy is limited to in-frame clones, with some not included. The sample lists 550,000 to 700,000 clones; about three quarters were seen once. Adults of Caucasian background living in Nashville, Tennessee made up all donors. Sequencing input: memory CD4+ T cells sorted from blood. The subset was: CD45RA-negative fraction. The sequence was collected from a woman younger than 45 in good health. The J gene is TRBJ2-1, the V gene TRBV11-3; possibly TRBD1 for D (5 bases). The CDR3 region has the DNA TGTGCCAGCAGCCAGGGTGGGGCTAGCTCCTACAATGAGCAGTTCTTC. Its translation: CASSQGGASSYNEQFF.